This T cell receptor (beta chain) is from a study of human T cells and chemical hapten exposure. From the RACE reads, TCRdb called clonotypes with MiXCR, one entry per CDR3 protein. The table has tens of thousands of distinct CDR3 sequences, around 7% seen once. Indicated time point: pre-sensitization, week 0. The treatment denotes: therapeutic diphenylcyclopropenone sensitization with weekly scalp DPC. In its sample, this clonotype was seen many times. Trimming removed 6 bases from V and 11 bases from J, with 16 bases in between. The CDR3 length is 11 residues. Germline V gives CDR1 SQVTM, CDR2 ANQGSEA.

The genes are TRBV29-1 and TRBJ1-1; weak D call: TRBD1 (6 bases). This TCR was sampled from a woman in her twenties or thirties with alopecia areata. Some clones in this sample may be carry-over from other donors' samples. Sequencing was performed on whole blood, taken in connection with sensitization to the hapten diphenylcyclopropenone (DPC). As DNA, the CDR3 is TGCAGCGTCCTGTCACAGGGAGGGGCTTTCTTT. Translation gives CSVLSQGGAFF.